This TCR beta chain stems from a study of blood T cell repertoires in COVID-19 (dated by TCRdb to 2020 to 2022). Background for the entire study: The collaborator samples originated in the United States, Italy and Spain and spanned the acute and convalescent phases of COVID-19. The prospective study material was composed of cDNA or gDNA derived from T cells, B-cell-depleted T cells, or PBMCs. Subjects who had been exposed to COVID-19, were actively infected with it, or had recovered from it provided the deeply sampled blood TCRbeta repertoires that made up the dataset. The repertoires were released in a freely available public database meant as a resource for research on the immune response to SARS-CoV-2. Samples were obtained from the ongoing ImmuneRACE study (first 160 participants) and from 1,254 subjects provided by 6 global collaborators. Nearly every sample came with metadata listing a de-identified subject ID, COVID-19 status, age in years and sex. HLA class I and class II types, where available, came from metadata supplied by the sample provider rather than from assay-based typing.

The junction shows trimming of 5 bases on V and 2 bases on J, and the gene matches do not reach 7 bases of it. CDR1 and CDR2 were assigned from the germline V gene as SGHTA and FQGNSA. From the cysteine up to the phenylalanine, the CDR3 has a length of 15 residues. The kept DNA is CDR3 alone, 45 bases in frame from the first base. What the study reported, not specific to this receptor: The amount of clinical and demographic metadata varied by source and participant and was provided uncurated.

As for this clone: No cognate antigen has been identified for it. No base quality values were provided; no much bigger clone lies one nucleotide off.

TCRbeta CDR3 regions were amplified from genomic DNA using the immunoSEQ Assay, a bias-controlled multiplex PCR. The original methods were these. The number of nucleated cells in each sample was estimated by amplification of reference gene primers within the assay. To quantify the absolute abundance of each unique TCRbeta CDR3 rearrangement, sequence reads were collapsed and filtered. Productive Simpson clonality was computed per sample as the square root of Simpson's diversity index over productive rearrangements. This is the immuneACCESS table as TCRdb keeps it, with only in-frame sequences that have V and J called. A part of the clones is gone; compared with another copy, unresolved V genes explain less than half, and the rest is unexplained. V and J calls and clone size are as listed in that table; D and trimming were resolved from the DNA. A total of 150,000 to 200,000 clones appear in this sample, 85% of them only once. Clones ranked in the top ten supply over 3% of the sample.

The collaborating institutions used their own protocols to collect whole blood in K2EDTA tubes. For TCRbeta analysis, collaborators shipped samples in one of three forms: frozen whole blood, isolated PBMCs, or DNA extracted from either of those sample types. This sequence originates from a human donor with acute or convalescent COVID-19. The donor label of this sample is uncertain. The V gene is TRBV7-2 and the J gene is TRBJ1-1; 8 junctional bases match TRBD1. Sequencing input: peripheral blood. The nucleotide sequence is TGTGCCAGCAGCGCTACGACAGGGGCAAACACTGAAGCTTTCTTT. The resulting protein is CASSATTGANTEAFF. The entire variable domain, with the stretches around the CDR3 drawn from the reference TRBV7-2 and TRBJ1-1 proteins, is GAGVSQSPSNKVTEKGKDVELRCDPISGHTALYWYRQSLGQGLEFLIYFQGNSAPDKSGLPSDRFSAERTGGSVSTLTIQRTQQEDSAVYLCASSATTGANTEAFFGQGTRLTVV.